Shown below are 24 T cell receptor beta chains from a single sample sequenced in a study of siplizumab effects on memory and regulatory T cells. The table came from immunoSEQ multiplex PCR; TCRdb's copy has only in-frame clones and leaves some out. The sample holds 97,000 or so clones, around 90% seen once. The sample was CD4+ T cells sorted from blood. The origin of the receptors is a human donor in good health.

The chain couples TRBV5-1 to TRBJ2-7; D possibly matches TRBD1 or TRBD2 (5 bases each). CDR1 is SGHRS and CDR2 is YFSETQ in the germline V gene. The CDR3 spans 13 residues. Trimming removed 3 bases from V and 4 bases from J, with 11 bases in between. The CDR3, as DNA: TGCGCCAGCAGCTGGGGACGTGGTTACGAGCAGTACTTC. It translates to CASSWGRGYEQYF.

This chain links TRBV10-3 with TRBJ2-7; D is perhaps TRBD1 (5 bases). V was pared by 6 bases and J by 4 bases, with 13 bases between. Germline CDR1 reads ENHRY; CDR2 reads SYGVKD. The CDR3 consists of 13 residues. CDR3: CAISAGWPYEQYF. CDR3 coding DNA: TGTGCCATCAGCGCAGGGTGGCCGTACGAGCAGTACTTC.

The CDR3 bases are TGTGCCAGCAGCTTAGATCTAGCGTCCTACGAGCAGTACTTC. Its translation: CASSLDLASYEQYF. The chain links TRBV7-9 to TRBJ2-7, with D perhaps TRBD2 (6 bases). From germline, CDR1 is SEHNR and CDR2 FQNEAQ (reference sequence). V shed 1 base and J shed 1 base, with 8 bases lying between them. The CDR3 loop spans 14 amino acids.

The V and J genes are TRBV29-1 and TRBJ1-6; 7 nucleotides align to TRBD1. V lost 4 bases, J lost 6 bases, and 3 bases stayed unmatched. The CDR3 totals 13 residues. The germline V gene encodes CDR1 SQVTM and CDR2 ANQGSEA. The CDR3 is CSVARDSNSPLHF. Written as DNA, the CDR3 is TGCAGCGTTGCCCGGGACAGTAATTCACCCCTCCACTTT.

This rearrangement joins TRBV28 to TRBJ1-3, with a tentative D call TRBD1 (5 bases). The CDR3 contains 14 residues. The germline CDR1 and CDR2 sequences are MDHEN and SYDVKM. Trimming shortened V by 3 bases and J by 10 bases, and 16 bases separated the two germline ends. Here the CDR3 reads CASSFWGGDETIYF. The CDR3 DNA reads TGTGCCAGCAGTTTTTGGGGAGGGGATGAGACCATATATTTT. The whole variable domain, filled in from reference TRBV28 and TRBJ1-3, reads DVKVTQSSRYLVKRTGEKVFLECVQDMDHENMFWYRQDPGLGLRLIYFSYDVKMKEKGDIPEGYSVSREKKERFSLILESASTNQTSMYLCASSFWGGDETIYFGEGSWLTVV.

This chain joins TRBV11-3 and TRBJ2-3; 11 nucleotides match TRBD2. Per the germline V gene, CDR1 is SGHNT and CDR2 is YENEEA. Unmatched junction bases numbered 12, after V lost 5 bases and J lost 5 bases. This CDR3 contains 17 residues. The CDR3 region has the DNA TGTGCCAGCAGCCGCATAATCCTAGCGGGAGGTTTAGATACGCAGTATTTT. Amino acids: CASSRIILAGGLDTQYF.

The chain has TRBV6-1 and TRBJ2-7; 9 positions agree with TRBD1. This CDR3 region has 15 residues. The germline CDR1 and CDR2 sequences are MNHNS and SASEGT. Trimming took 3 bases from V and 7 from J; bases not matched to a gene: 10. CDR3 nucleotides: TGTGCCAGCAGTGAGGCCCGGACAGGGGCGGGGGAGCAGTACTTC. This codes for CASSEARTGAGEQYF.

The rearrangement uses TRBV28 and TRBJ1-1; 7 nucleotides align to TRBD1. The CDR3 is 11 residues long. Germline V gene lookup returns CDR1 MDHEN and CDR2 SYDVKM. With V trimmed by 10 bases and J by 10 bases, 9 bases remained unmatched. The CDR3 spells CATNRGGGAFF. The CDR3, as DNA: TGTGCCACCAACAGGGGAGGCGGAGCTTTCTTT.

CDR3 bases: TGCGCCAGCAGTCAATCTCCACCCCAGGGACACGAGCAGTACTTC. It specifies CASSQSPPQGHEQYF. The chain combines TRBV23-1 with TRBJ2-7; possibly TRBD1 or TRBD2 for D (5 bases each). TRBV23-1 is an ORF, and what it does is uncertain. The CDR3 is 15 residues long. Trimming shortened V by 0 bases and J by 5 bases, and 14 bases separated the two germline ends.

J is TRBJ2-3 and V is TRBV6-4; D may correspond to TRBD1 or TRBD2 (5 bases each). Trimming pared 6 bases from V and 2 bases from J, leaving 15 bases between. Per the germline V gene, CDR1 is MRHNA and CDR2 is SNTAGT. The CDR3 is made up of 15 amino acids. The CDR3 reads CASSRDPLTTDTQYF. The CDR3 DNA is TGTGCCAGCAGCCGGGACCCCCTAACCACAGATACGCAGTATTTT.

The genes are TRBV14 and TRBJ1-3; D is unclear. Trimming removed 2 bases at V and 0 bases at J, with 11 bases between. This CDR3 region has 16 residues. Germline V gives CDR1 SGHDN, CDR2 FVKESK. The CDR3 bases are TGTGCCAGCAGCCAAAGAATTGCTAACTCTGGAAACACCATATATTTT. Its protein product is CASSQRIANSGNTIYF.

CDR3 nucleotides: TGTGCCAGCAGCTGGTACTCCGGTTCTGGGGGAATTGAAGCTTTCTTT. Amino acids: CASSWYSGSGGIEAFF. The chain links TRBV7-6 to TRBJ1-1, with D perhaps TRBD1 (5 bases). With 4 bases removed from V and 7 bases from J, the gap between germline ends came to 22 bases. The CDR3 extends over 16 amino acids. Germline V CDR1 and CDR2: SGHVS, FNYEAQ.

The V and J genes are TRBV14 and TRBJ2-5; 7 nucleotides agree with TRBD2. CDR1 SGHDN and CDR2 FVKESK come from the germline V gene. This CDR3 spans 15 amino acids. The trim removed 9 bases at V and 2 bases at J, leaving 12 bases unmatched. The DNA of the CDR3 is TGTGCCAGTTCCGTACTAGGCGGGAGACAAGAGACCCAGTACTTC. It translates to CASSVLGGRQETQYF.

The V call is TRBV27, the J call TRBJ1-1, with D perhaps TRBD1 (5 bases). Germline V lookup: CDR1 MNHEY, CDR2 SMNVEV (reference sequence). V dropped 6 bases and J dropped 6 bases, with 14 bases sitting between them. The CDR3 runs 13 residues. The CDR3 DNA reads as TGTGCCAGCAGATCCAACAGGTTCGCTGAAGCTTTCTTT. Translation gives CASRSNRFAEAFF.

This chain uses TRBV5-1 with TRBJ2-2; tentatively, D is TRBD1 or TRBD2 (5 bases each). The CDR3 length is 16 residues. V was shortened by 1 base and J by 7 bases, with 17 bases between the two germline ends. In germline, CDR1 is SGHRS, CDR2 YFSETQ. CDR3 in amino acids: CASSLTFSLGVGELFF. The DNA for the CDR3 is TGCGCCAGCAGCTTGACGTTTTCACTGGGGGTCGGGGAGCTGTTTTTT. The whole variable domain, remainder taken from reference TRBV5-1 and TRBJ2-2, is KAGVTQTPRYLIKTRGQQVTLSCSPISGHRSVSWYQQTPGQGLQFLFEYFSETQRNKGNFPGRFSGRQFSNSRSEMNVSTLELGDSALYLCASSLTFSLGVGELFFGEGSRLTVL.

The V gene is TRBV28, the J gene TRBJ1-6; 7 bases are a match to TRBD1. Losses at the gene ends were 3 bases for V and 7 bases for J; bases not matched to a gene: 9. CDR1 is MDHEN and CDR2 is SYDVKM in the germline V gene. CDR3 length equals 16 residues. The CDR3 loop reads CASSFPTGVENSPLHF. CDR3 DNA: TGTGCCAGCAGTTTCCCAACAGGGGTGGAGAATTCACCCCTCCACTTT. Filled out from reference TRBV28 and TRBJ1-6, the complete variable domain reads DVKVTQSSRYLVKRTGEKVFLECVQDMDHENMFWYRQDPGLGLRLIYFSYDVKMKEKGDIPEGYSVSREKKERFSLILESASTNQTSMYLCASSFPTGVENSPLHFGNGTRLTVT.

The V and J genes are TRBV5-5 and TRBJ1-1; a possible D gene is TRBD1 (6 bases). Germline CDR1 and CDR2: SGHKS and YYEKEE (reference sequence). This CDR3 has 14 residues. V was cut by 0 bases and J by 1 base, with 7 bases left in between. The CDR3 sequence: CASSLGTANTEAFF. The DNA of the CDR3 is TGTGCCAGCAGCTTGGGGACAGCGAACACTGAAGCTTTCTTT.

The chain has TRBV18 and TRBJ1-5, with D tentatively TRBD1 (5 bases). CDR3 length: 17 amino acids. The V and J ends lost 5 bases and 4 bases respectively, with 21 bases between them. CDR1 KGHSH and CDR2 LQKENI come from the germline V gene. This CDR3 is CASSTGRQFLGNQPQHF. CDR3 in DNA: TGTGCCAGCTCAACGGGACGGCAGTTTCTTGGTAATCAGCCCCAGCATTTT.

J is TRBJ1-4 and V is TRBV27; no reliable D call. Trimming removed 7 bases at V and 0 bases at J, with 15 bases between. The V gene's germline CDR1 is MNHEY and CDR2 SMNVEV (reference sequence). CDR3 length equals 16 residues. The CDR3 DNA reads TGTGCCAGCACCGTATTCTTTAATTCAACTAATGAAAAACTGTTTTTT. It is translated as CASTVFFNSTNEKLFF.

The rearrangement links TRBV9 to TRBJ1-1; 9 bases map to TRBD1. V shed 5 bases and J 11 bases; nucleotides not matched to a gene: 13. The CDR3 spans 14 residues. The germline V gene has CDR1 SGDLS and CDR2 YYNGEE. The CDR3 region is CASRPHMGTGNAFF. The CDR3 bases are TGTGCCAGCAGACCTCACATGGGGACAGGGAACGCTTTCTTT.

V is TRBV6-1 and J is TRBJ2-3; 12 bases align to TRBD2. The V and J ends lost 2 bases and 6 bases, in that order; junction bases with no gene match: 3. The germline V gene has CDR1 MNHNS and CDR2 SASEGT. The CDR3 has 15 amino acids. The CDR3 loop reads CASSERTSGADTQYF. As DNA, the CDR3 is TGTGCCAGCAGTGAAAGGACTAGCGGGGCGGATACGCAGTATTTT.

The chain carries TRBV4-1 and TRBJ2-7; D is undetermined. The CDR3 runs to 16 residues. Germline CDR1 reads MGHRA; CDR2 reads YSYEKL. Trimming took 1 base from V and 5 from J, leaving 18 bases between them. The CDR3 reads CASSQAPDQRAHEQYF. The CDR3 region has the DNA TGCGCCAGCAGCCAAGCCCCGGACCAACGCGCCCACGAGCAGTACTTC.

The genes are TRBV19 and TRBJ1-1; D ambiguous. The CDR3 totals 15 residues. V lost 7 bases, J lost 4 bases, and 19 bases lay in between. From germline, CDR1 is LNHDA and CDR2 SQIVND (reference sequence). The CDR3 here is CASMPGREGVTEAFF. Here the CDR3 DNA reads TGTGCCAGTATGCCGGGTCGTGAGGGTGTCACTGAAGCTTTCTTT.

The CDR3, as DNA: TGTGCCAGCTCCAAGCGCACAGATACGCAGTATTTT. The encoded protein is CASSKRTDTQYF. V is TRBV18 and J is TRBJ2-3, with D hard to call. CDR1 and CDR2 from the germline V gene are KGHSH and LQKENI. V was pared by 6 bases and J by 1 base, with 5 bases between. The CDR3 is made up of 12 amino acids.